Below, one T cell receptor (beta chain) is given with its context. Its antigen is still unknown. 13 Jbeta primers and 60 Vbeta primers were used for the PCR. The table came from immunoSEQ multiplex PCR; TCRdb's copy has only in-frame clones and leaves some out. The table records 200,000 or so clones, 80% to 85% of them present only once. This sample stems from a study of cytomegalovirus exposure and HLA in healthy donors. Background on the study: Of the donors genotyped, a few hundred in all, 81% fell in the Caucasian-associated ancestry cluster. Findings and limits, study-wide: Links to common viral pathogens appeared, in a later analysis, for several of the most significant clusters.

The receptor was isolated from a woman in her fifties or sixties in good health and CMV-seropositive. The sequenced sample was PBMCs.

The CDR3 sequence: CASSLASQAGNTIYF. For the CDR3, the DNA is TGCGCCAGCAGCTTGGCGTCCCAGGCTGGAAACACCATATATTTT. The rearrangement links TRBV5-1 to TRBJ1-3, with D unclear. V was trimmed by 0 bases and J by 2 bases, leaving 9 bases between them. The CDR3 is 15 amino acids. Germline V lookup: CDR1 SGHRS, CDR2 YFSETQ.